This T cell receptor beta chain was found in a study of blood T cell repertoires in COVID-19. Across the whole study: COVID-19 samples collected from the United States, Italy and Spain covered acute and convalescent phases. The cDNA or gDNA used as material had been derived from T cells, B-cell-depleted T cells, or PBMCs.

In the source study's methods: Quantification of nucleated cells was approximated via reference gene primer amplification. Profiling relied on immunoSEQ multiplex PCR, and the TCRdb table lists in-frame clones only, not all of them. The V and J calls and the clone size are those of that table, but D and trimming were determined from the DNA. Of roughly 460,000 clones listed, about 90% are singletons. The V and J ends lost 4 bases and 8 bases, in that order; junction bases with no gene match: 12. The germline V gene has CDR1 GTSNPN and CDR2 SVGIG (reference sequence). The CDR3 has 14 amino acids. Patients in Seattle were enrolled during active infection, then followed longitudinally.

Sequencing used peripheral blood. The genes are TRBV30 and TRBJ1-2; 8 bases are a match to TRBD1. The sequence was collected from a man in his late teens or twenties with COVID-19, enrolled during active disease. The CDR3 is CAWTQGAMAGGYTF. For the CDR3, the DNA is TGTGCCTGGACCCAGGGGGCGATGGCTGGCGGCTACACCTTC.